Reported below is one T cell receptor (beta chain). This entry belongs to a study of control samples from healthy donors and cancer patients. CDR1 is PRHDT, CDR2 FYEKMQ, per germline (reference sequence). V was shortened by 4 bases and J by 15 bases, with 19 bases between the two germline ends. The CDR3 runs to 14 residues. Assay used: immunoSEQ multiplex PCR; TCRdb lists only in-frame clones, some missing. The sample includes about 21,000 clones, 80% to 90% seen only once; the top ten take less than 30%. Source material: PBMCs. The gene calls are TRBV13 and TRBJ1-6; D not resolved. The receptor was derived from a man between 60 and 75 years old with colorectal cancer. Here the CDR3 DNA reads TGTGCCAGCAGCTATGGCCGGGAACGCGTTGTCCTCCACTTT. Translating it yields CASSYGRERVVLHF.